One T cell receptor (beta chain) is described in this entry. The data are from a study of blood T cell repertoires in COVID-19. Across the whole study: COVID-19 samples collected from the United States, Italy and Spain covered acute and convalescent phases. PBMCs, B-cell-depleted T cells, or T cells were the source of the cDNA or gDNA that made up the material.

A Seattle source enrolled patients during active infection and followed them longitudinally. In the original analysis: By means of reference gene primer amplification, nucleated cell counts were estimated. Repertoires were generated with immunoSEQ multiplex PCR, while TCRdb's copy carries only in-frame clones and drops some. From that table come the V and J calls and clone size; the DNA was used to work out D and trimming. The repertoire holds 200,000 to 300,000 clones, with around 81% as singletons. The CDR3 totals 13 residues. CDR1 is LNHDA and CDR2 is SQIVND in the germline V gene (reference sequence). V trimming: 7 bases; J trimming: 7 bases; junction bases outside the gene matches: 3.

The chain uses TRBV19 and TRBJ1-4; 10 bases fit TRBD1. The sequence was collected from a woman older than 75 with COVID-19, enrolled during active disease. The sequencing input was peripheral blood. CDR3 protein: CASTRDRGEKLFF. In nucleotides, the CDR3 is TGTGCCAGTACAAGGGACAGGGGTGAAAAACTGTTTTTT.